This T cell receptor (beta chain) was documented in a study of tumor and adjacent non-tumor tissue in lung cancer. Study details: Around 4 million productive TCRbeta reads were obtained per sample on average.

Trimming stripped 1 base from V and 0 bases from J, with 4 bases between. CDR1 is SGHAT and CDR2 is FQNNGV in the germline V gene. This CDR3 comprises 14 residues. This clonotype was detected ten times or more. The template was RNA from unsorted bulk tissue. TCRbeta libraries were built with three rounds of nested PCR, modified from ARM-PCR. TCRdb re-called the multiplex PCR reads through MiXCR, storing one row per CDR3 protein. The sample contains roughly 140,000 distinct CDR3 sequences, approximately 70% of which appear only once. The V call is TRBV11-2, the J call TRBJ2-4; no firm D call. This clonotype was sampled from a man aged 55 to 70 with small cell lung cancer. Sample: lung tumor tissue. In nucleotides, the CDR3 is TGTGCCAGCAGCTTAGCAGGAGCCAAAAACATTCAGTACTTC. It translates to CASSLAGAKNIQYF.